Listed below are T cell receptor beta chains from one sample, sequenced in a study of OX40 agonist ivuxolimab in advanced cancers. The assay was immunoSEQ multiplex PCR, and TCRdb's table has in-frame clones only and misses some. The table shows tens of thousands of clones, with 82% occurring only once. The sequencing here drew on CD4+ or CD8+ T cells sorted from blood, taken in a trial of the OX40 agonist ivuxolimab. The receptors here all came from an adult with an advanced solid tumor such as melanoma, head and neck, liver or kidney cancer. The CDR3 runs from the conserved cysteine through the conserved F or W. D genes are given only for firm matches.

13 TRBV10-3 NA CAISTGSSDTQYF
17 TRBV7-3 NA CASSSWGSRTRGETQYF
16 TRBV4-1 NA CASSQAYSRGNQPQHF
19 TRBV2 NA CASSDGTLGAGAYQETQYF
14 TRBV28 TRBD2 CASKWGGGINRQFF
14 TRBV7-3 NA CASSLVPGLETQYF
16 TRBV7-2 TRBD2 CASSLGSSGNYNEQFF
15 TRBV28 TRBD1 CASNPGTGGLNGYTF
13 TRBV27 NA CASSFWQGGGYTF
15 TRBV10-2 TRBD1 CASKEGTDSNQPQHF
13 TRBV7-2 TRBD2 CASSPLAGDTQYF
15 TRBV9 NA CASSVAEGNIDEQYF
14 TRBV7-2 NA CASTVVGGRDTQYF
14 TRBV2 TRBD1 CASRRQGRDTEAFF
14 TRBV7-8 NA CASAQSWTNEKLFF
15 TRBV5-1 NA CASQGGLGDADTQYF
14 TRBV27 TRBD1 CASSREDRYTEAFF
12 TRBV30 NA CAWSRRGTEAFF
13 TRBV28 NA CASRTRELYGYTF
15 TRBV7-3 NA CASSALEGGANVLTF
11 TRBV29-1 NA CSVASSYEQYF
16 TRBV7-6 TRBD1 CASSLRLPASGGEQYF
14 TRBV6-5 NA CASSYSGSTGELFF
11 TRBV2 NA CASSGAMGYTF
13 TRBV2 NA CASSEGHQETQYF
18 TRBV4-1 TRBD2 CASSQGIAGGQAKNIQYF
15 TRBV4-3 NA CASSQGTGTSYGYTF
17 TRBV4-1 TRBD2 CASSQSYWTSGADTQYF
13 TRBV7-9 NA CASSLYGIYEQYF
14 TRBV11-2 NA CASSRSGTLMGYTF
17 TRBV7-2 NA CASSLGGGRGHTREQYF
15 TRBV2 NA CASTLDSRNTGELFF
14 TRBV7-3 TRBD2 CASSPGTSLTTQYF